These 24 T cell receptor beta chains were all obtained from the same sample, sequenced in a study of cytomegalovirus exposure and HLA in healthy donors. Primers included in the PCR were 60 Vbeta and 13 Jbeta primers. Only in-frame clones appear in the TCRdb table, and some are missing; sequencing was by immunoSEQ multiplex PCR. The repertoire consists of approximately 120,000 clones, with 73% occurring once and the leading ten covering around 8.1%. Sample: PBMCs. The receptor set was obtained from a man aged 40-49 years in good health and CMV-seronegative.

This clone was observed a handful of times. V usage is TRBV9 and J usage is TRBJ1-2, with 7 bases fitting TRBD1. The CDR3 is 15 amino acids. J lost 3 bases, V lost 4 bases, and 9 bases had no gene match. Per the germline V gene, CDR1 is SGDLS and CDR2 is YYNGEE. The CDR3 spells CASSPQTTGHYGYTF. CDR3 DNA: TGTGCCAGCAGCCCCCAAACGACAGGGCACTATGGCTACACCTTC.

The CDR3 protein is CASSLSYEQFF. The CDR3 region has the DNA TGTGCCAGCAGCTTGTCGTATGAGCAGTTCTTC. J is TRBJ2-1 and V is TRBV7-9; D call uncertain. The CDR3 has 11 residues. The germline V gene has CDR1 SEHNR and CDR2 FQNEAQ (reference sequence). V dropped 3 bases and J dropped 8 bases, with 5 bases sitting between them.

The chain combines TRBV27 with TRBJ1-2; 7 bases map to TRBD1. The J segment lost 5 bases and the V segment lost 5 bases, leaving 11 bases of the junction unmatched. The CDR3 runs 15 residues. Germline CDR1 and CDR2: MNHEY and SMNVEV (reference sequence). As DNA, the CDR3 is TGTGCCAGCAGTGCATATCCGACAGGGCAATATGGCTACACCTTC. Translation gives CASSAYPTGQYGYTF.

The CDR3 here is CASSLYGAGQGQPQHF. As DNA, the CDR3 is TGTGCCAGCAGCTTGTATGGGGCAGGGCAGGGTCAGCCCCAGCATTTT. The chain links TRBV5-6 to TRBJ1-5, with D perhaps matching TRBD1 (5 bases). CDR1 is SGHDT, CDR2 YYEEEE, per germline. Trimming left V 1 base short and J 6 bases short, with 17 bases between. CDR3 length: 16 amino acids.

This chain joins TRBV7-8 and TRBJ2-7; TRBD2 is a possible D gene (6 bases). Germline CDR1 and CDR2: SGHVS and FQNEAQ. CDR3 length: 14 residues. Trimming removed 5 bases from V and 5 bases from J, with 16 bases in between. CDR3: CASSLGTRIHEQYF. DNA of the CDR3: TGTGCCAGCAGCCTGGGGACTCGGATCCACGAGCAGTACTTC.

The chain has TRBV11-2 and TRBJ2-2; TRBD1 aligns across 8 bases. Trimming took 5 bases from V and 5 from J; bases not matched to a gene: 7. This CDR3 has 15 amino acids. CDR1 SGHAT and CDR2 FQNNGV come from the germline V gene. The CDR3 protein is CASSPGTGRTGELFF. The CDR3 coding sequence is TGTGCCAGCAGCCCGGGGACAGGAAGAACCGGGGAGCTGTTTTTT. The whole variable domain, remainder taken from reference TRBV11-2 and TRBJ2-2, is EAGVAQSPRYKIIEKRQSVAFWCNPISGHATLYWYQQILGQGPKLLIQFQNNGVVDDSQLPKDRFSAERLKGVDSTLKIQPAKLEDSAVYLCASSPGTGRTGELFFGEGSRLTVL.

CDR3 in amino acids: CASSGGGDLLDGGGETQYF. CDR3 sequence (DNA): TGTGCCAGCAGCGGGGGAGGGGACCTGTTGGATGGGGGTGGAGAGACCCAGTACTTC. This chain links TRBV9 with TRBJ2-5, with 7 bases fitting TRBD2. The CDR3 sequence is 19 residues long. V gave up 3 bases and J gave up 4 bases; unmatched junction bases: 21. Germline CDR1 reads SGDLS; CDR2 reads YYNGEE.

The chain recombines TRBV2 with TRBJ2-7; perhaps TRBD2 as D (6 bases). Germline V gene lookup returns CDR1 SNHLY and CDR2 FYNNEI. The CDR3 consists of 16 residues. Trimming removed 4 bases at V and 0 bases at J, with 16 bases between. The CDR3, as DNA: TGTGCCAGCAGTGGTAGAGGGGTAGCGGTCTCCTACGAGCAGTACTTC. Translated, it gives CASSGRGVAVSYEQYF.

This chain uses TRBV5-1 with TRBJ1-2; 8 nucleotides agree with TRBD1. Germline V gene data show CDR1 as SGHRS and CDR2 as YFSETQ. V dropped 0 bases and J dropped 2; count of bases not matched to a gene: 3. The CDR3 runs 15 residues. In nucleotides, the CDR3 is TGCGCCAGCAGCTTGGACAGACAGGGGAACTATGGCTACACCTTC. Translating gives CASSLDRQGNYGYTF.

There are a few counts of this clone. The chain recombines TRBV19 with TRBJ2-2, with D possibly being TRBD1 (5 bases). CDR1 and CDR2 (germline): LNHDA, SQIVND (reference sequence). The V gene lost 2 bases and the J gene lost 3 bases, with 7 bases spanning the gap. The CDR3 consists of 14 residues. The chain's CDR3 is CASSINRYTGELFF. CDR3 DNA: TGTGCCAGTAGTATAAACAGGTACACCGGGGAGCTGTTTTTT. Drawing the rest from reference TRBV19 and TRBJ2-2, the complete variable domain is DGGITQSPKYLFRKEGQNVTLSCEQNLNHDAMYWYRQDPGQGLRLIYYSQIVNDFQKGDIAEGYSVSREKKESFPLTVTSAQKNPTAFYLCASSINRYTGELFFGEGSRLTVL.

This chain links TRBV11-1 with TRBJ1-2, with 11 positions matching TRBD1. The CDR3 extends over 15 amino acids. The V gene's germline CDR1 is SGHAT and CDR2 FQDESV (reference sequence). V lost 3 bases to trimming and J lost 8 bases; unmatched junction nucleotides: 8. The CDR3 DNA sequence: TGTGCCAGCAGCTTCGGGACAGGGGGATCGAAAGGCTACACCTTC. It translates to CASSFGTGGSKGYTF. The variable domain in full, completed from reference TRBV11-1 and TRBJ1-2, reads EAEVAQSPRYKITEKSQAVAFWCDPISGHATLYWYRQILGQGPELLVQFQDESVVDDSQLPKDRFSAERLKGVDSTLKIQPAELGDSAMYLCASSFGTGGSKGYTFGSGTRLTVV.

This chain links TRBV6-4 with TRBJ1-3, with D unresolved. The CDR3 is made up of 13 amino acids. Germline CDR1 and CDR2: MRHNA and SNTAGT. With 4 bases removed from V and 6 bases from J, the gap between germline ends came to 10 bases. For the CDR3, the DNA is TGTGCCAGCAGTGTGGAACAGTTAAACACCATATATTTT. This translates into CASSVEQLNTIYF.

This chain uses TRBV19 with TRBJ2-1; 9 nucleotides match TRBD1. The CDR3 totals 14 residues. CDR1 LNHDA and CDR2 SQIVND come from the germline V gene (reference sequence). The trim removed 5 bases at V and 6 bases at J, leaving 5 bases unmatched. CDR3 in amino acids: CASSGGQGGNEQFF. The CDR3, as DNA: TGTGCCAGTAGTGGGGGACAGGGAGGCAATGAGCAGTTCTTC.

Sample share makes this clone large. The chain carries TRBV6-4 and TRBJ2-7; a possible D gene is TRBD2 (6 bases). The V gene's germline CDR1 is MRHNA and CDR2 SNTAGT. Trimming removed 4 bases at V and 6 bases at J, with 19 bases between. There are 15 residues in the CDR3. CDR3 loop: CASSAGPGEVSEQYF. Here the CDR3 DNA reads TGTGCCAGCAGTGCAGGACCGGGAGAGGTCTCCGAGCAGTACTTC.

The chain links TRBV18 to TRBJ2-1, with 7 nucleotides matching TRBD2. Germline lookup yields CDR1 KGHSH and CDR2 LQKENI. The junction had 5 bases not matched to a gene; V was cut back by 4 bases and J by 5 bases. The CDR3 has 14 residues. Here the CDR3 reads CASSRGGGDNEQFF. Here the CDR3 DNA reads TGTGCCAGCTCACGCGGGGGTGGGGACAATGAGCAGTTCTTC.

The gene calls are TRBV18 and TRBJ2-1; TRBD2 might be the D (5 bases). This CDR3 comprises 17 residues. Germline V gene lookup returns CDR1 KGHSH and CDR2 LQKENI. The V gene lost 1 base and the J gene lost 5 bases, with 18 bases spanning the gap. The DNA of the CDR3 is TGTGCCAGCTCACCACGAAGCGATCCCTTGACTAACAATGAGCAGTTCTTC. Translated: CASSPRSDPLTNNEQFF.

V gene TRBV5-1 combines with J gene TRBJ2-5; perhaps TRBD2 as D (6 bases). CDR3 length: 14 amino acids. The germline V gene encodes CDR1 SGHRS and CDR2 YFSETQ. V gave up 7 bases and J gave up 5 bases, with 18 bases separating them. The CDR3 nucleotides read TGCGCCAGCGAACGTTCCGGGGGAACTGAGACCCAGTACTTC. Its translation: CASERSGGTETQYF.

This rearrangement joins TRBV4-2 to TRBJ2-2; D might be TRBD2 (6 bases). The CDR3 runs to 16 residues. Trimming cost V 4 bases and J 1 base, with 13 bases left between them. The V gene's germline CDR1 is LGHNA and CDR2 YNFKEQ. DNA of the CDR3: TGTGCCAGCAGCCGCGGGACGCTAGAGAACACCGGGGAGCTGTTTTTT. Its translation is CASSRGTLENTGELFF.

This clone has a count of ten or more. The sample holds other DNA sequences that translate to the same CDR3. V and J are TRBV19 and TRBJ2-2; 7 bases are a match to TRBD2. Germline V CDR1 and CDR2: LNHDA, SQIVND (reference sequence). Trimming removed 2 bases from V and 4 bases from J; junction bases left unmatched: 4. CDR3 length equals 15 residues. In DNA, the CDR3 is TGTGCCAGTAGTATAACCCCGGGGGGCACCGGGGAGCTGTTTTTT. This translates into CASSITPGGTGELFF.

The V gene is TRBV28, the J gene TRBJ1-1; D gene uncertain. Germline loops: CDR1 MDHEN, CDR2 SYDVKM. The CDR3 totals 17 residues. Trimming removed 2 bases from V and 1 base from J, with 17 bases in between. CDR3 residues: CASSLSSGVGGNTEAFF. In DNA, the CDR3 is TGTGCCAGCAGTTTAAGTTCCGGGGTGGGAGGGAACACTGAAGCTTTCTTT.

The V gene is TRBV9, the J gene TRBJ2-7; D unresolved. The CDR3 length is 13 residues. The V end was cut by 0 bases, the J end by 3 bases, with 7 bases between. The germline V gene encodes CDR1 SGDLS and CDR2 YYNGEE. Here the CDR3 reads CASSVGDFYEQYF. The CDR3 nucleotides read TGTGCCAGCAGCGTAGGTGACTTCTACGAGCAGTACTTC.

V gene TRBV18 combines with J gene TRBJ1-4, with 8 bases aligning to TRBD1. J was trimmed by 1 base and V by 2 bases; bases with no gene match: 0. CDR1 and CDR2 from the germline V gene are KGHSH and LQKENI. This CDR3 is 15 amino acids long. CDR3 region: CASSPGQGTNEKLFF. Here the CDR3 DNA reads TGTGCCAGCTCACCAGGACAGGGAACTAATGAAAAACTGTTTTTT. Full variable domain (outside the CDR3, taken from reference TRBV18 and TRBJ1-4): NAGVMQNPRHLVRRRGQEARLRCSPMKGHSHVYWYRQLPEEGLKFMVYLQKENIIDESGMPKERFSAEFPKEGPSILRIQQVVRGDSAAYFCASSPGQGTNEKLFFGSGTQLSVL.

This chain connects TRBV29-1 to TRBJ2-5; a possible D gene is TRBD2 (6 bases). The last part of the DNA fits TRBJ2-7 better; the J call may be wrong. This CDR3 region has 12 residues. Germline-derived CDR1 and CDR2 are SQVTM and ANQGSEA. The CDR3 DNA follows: TGCAGCGTCATAGCGGAGTCCTACGAGCAGTACTTC. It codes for CSVIAESYEQYF.

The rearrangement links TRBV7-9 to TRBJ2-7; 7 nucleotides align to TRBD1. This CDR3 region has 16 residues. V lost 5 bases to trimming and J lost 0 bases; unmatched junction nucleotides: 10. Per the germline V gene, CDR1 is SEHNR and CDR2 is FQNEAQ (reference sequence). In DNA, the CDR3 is TGTGCCAGCAGCCCCGGGTCAGGGGGTCCCTCCTACGAGCAGTACTTC. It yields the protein CASSPGSGGPSYEQYF.